Listed below are T cell receptor beta chains from one sample, sequenced in a study of CD8+CD57+ T cells in acquired aplastic anemia. One entry per CDR3 protein, called by TCRdb with MiXCR from the reads. The sample includes hundreds of thousands of distinct CDR3 sequences, just under 70% seen only once; the top ten take 3% to 4.5%. The sequencing sample was made of sorted CD4+, CD8+, or CD8+CD57+ T cells (not recorded which) from PBMCs. These receptor sequences come from a human donor in good health, serving as a control. Each CDR3 is given with its conserved first and last residue. A D gene is named only where the DNA matches it firmly. Size is stated for part of the rows, as once, few or many counts, or as a class when the clone is expanded.

v_gene	abundance	j_gene	d_gene	CDR3nt	CDR3aa
TRBV7-8	.	TRBJ2-5	.	TGTGCCAGCAGCATGAGCAGCTGTCAAGAGAACCAGTACTTC	CASSMSSCQENQYF
TRBV7-2	once	TRBJ1-6	TRBD1	TGTGCCAGCAGCACAGGACAGGAGGCCGAGCAGTACTTCTTT	CASSTGQEAEQYFF
TRBV20-1	many	TRBJ2-3	.	TGCAGTGCACCTTTAACAGATACGCAGTATTTT	CSAPLTDTQYF
TRBV7-3	.	TRBJ2-7	TRBD2	TGTGCCAGCAGCGGTACTTCTCTAGCGGGGGGGAACGAGCAGTACTTC	CASSGTSLAGGNEQYF
TRBV5-1	.	TRBJ2-5	.	TGTGCCAGCAGCTTGAGCGGAGAAAGGGAGCAGTACTTC	CASSLSGEREQYF
TRBV7-6	once	TRBJ2-5	TRBD2	TGTGCCAGCAGCTCGGGACTAGCGGGAGGGTTAAAGACCCAGTACTTC	CASSSGLAGGLKTQYF
TRBV9	.	TRBJ1-1	.	TGTGCCAGCAGCGTGAATTCTGGGTTAGCCGGGGACACTTTCTTT	CASSVNSGLAGDTFF
TRBV29-1	.	TRBJ1-1	.	TGCAGCGTTGAAGATGGGAGGGGCACTGAAGCTTTCTTT	CSVEDGRGTEAFF
TRBV20-1	few	TRBJ1-1	TRBD1	TGCAGTGCTAGACAGGGACAGTACACTAAAGCTTTCTTT	CSARQGQYTKAFF
TRBV7-2	.	TRBJ1-3	TRBD1	TGTGCCAGCAGCTTAGCCAGGGGGGATGGAAACCACATATATTTT	CASSLARGDGNHIYF
TRBV7-3	.	TRBJ2-1	.	.	CASSMNTDAFFGQQFF
TRBV9	.	TRBJ1-2	.	TGTGCCAGCAGTGTTTTGATTGTGGGCTACAATGAGCACACCTTC	CASSVLIVGYNEHTF
TRBV9	.	TRBJ1-6	.	TGTGCCAGCAGCGTCCGGGACACTTCTGAGGCCAACGTCCACTTT	CASSVRDTSEANVHF
TRBV27	many	TRBJ1-1	.	TGTGCCAGCAGTTGGGGAGGGACTGAAGCTTTCTTT	CASSWGGTEAFF
TRBV15	.	TRBJ2-7	TRBD2	TGTGCCACGCGAGCGGGGGGCTCCTCCTACGAGCAGTACTTC	CATRAGGSSYEQYF
TRBV20-1	.	TRBJ1-1	.	TGCAGTGCTAGAGGGACGTACACTGAAGCTTTCTTT	CSARGTYTEAFF
TRBV7-9	.	TRBJ2-2	.	TGTGCCAGCAGCGAAAACCGGGATGAAGCATTCGCACAGTTTTTT	CASSENRDEAFAQFF
TRBV5-5	.	TRBJ2-2	.	TGTGCCAGCAGCCCCCCGGAAGGTATCACCGGGGAGCTGTTTTTT	CASSPPEGITGELFF
TRBV7-2	many	TRBJ1-5	.	TGTGCCAGCAGCTTATCGGCAGGGAGCAATCAGCCCCAGCATTTT	CASSLSAGSNQPQHF
TRBV2	many	TRBJ2-5	TRBD2	TGTGCCAGCAGTGAACAGCGGGGAAGGGAGACCCAGTACTTC	CASSEQRGRETQYF
TRBV7-2	.	TRBJ1-2	.	TGTGCCAGCAGCATAGCGGGTTCGGAGACCCAGTACTTCTTC	CASSIAGSETQYFF
TRBV20-1	.	TRBJ2-2	.	TGCAGTGCTAGTCACGGGGGTAACACCGGGGAGCTGCCTTTT	CSASHGGNTGELPF
TRBV20-1	.	TRBJ2-3	.	TGCAGTGCTGTCGGGACTCGTGGGGGATTAGATACGCAGTATTTT	CSAVGTRGGLDTQYF
TRBV5-4	.	TRBJ1-6	TRBD1	TGTGCCAGCAGGCCCACAGGGACGACAGGGCCTTCACCCCTCCACTTT	CASRPTGTTGPSPLHF
TRBV6-1	.	TRBJ2-3	.	TGTGCCAGCAGTAGCCAGACAGTGGGCACAGATACGCAGTATTTT	CASSSQTVGTDTQYF
TRBV19	.	TRBJ1-5	TRBD1	TGTGCCAGTAGGTCACAGGGGCTGAATCAGCCCCAGCATTTT	CASRSQGLNQPQHF
TRBV5-5	.	TRBJ1-2	.	TGTGCCAGTAGTGATCCCTGGTTCGGCTACACCTTC	CASSDPWFGYTF
TRBV15	many	TRBJ2-7	.	TGTGCCACCCGGAGGGGTTACGAGCAGTACTTC	CATRRGYEQYF
TRBV5-1	.	TRBJ1-2	.	TGCGCCAGCAGCTTCGGGGGGCGGAACACCACCTTC	CASSFGGRNTTF
TRBV19	many	TRBJ1-1	.	TGTGCCAGTAGTACCGACAGATTGAACACTGAAGCTTTCTTT	CASSTDRLNTEAFF
TRBV24-1	.	TRBJ1-1	TRBD1	TGTGCCACCAGCCGGACAGGGAGGACTGAAGCTTTCTTT	CATSRTGRTEAFF
TRBV20-1	.	TRBJ1-2	.	TGCAGTGCTAGAGATTCAATGTTCAGGGGAGACTATGGCTACACCTTC	CSARDSMFRGDYGYTF
TRBV7-9	many	TRBJ1-1	.	TGTGCCAGCAGCGTGGGACCTCGGGACACTGAAGCTTTCTTT	CASSVGPRDTEAFF
TRBV20-1	.	TRBJ2-5	.	TGCAGTGCTAGAGTACTTCAGACCCAGTACTTC	CSARVLQTQYF
TRBV25-1	.	TRBJ1-3	TRBD1	TGTGCCAGCAGTGATCCATGGGGGACAGACTCTGGAAACACCATATATTTT	CASSDPWGTDSGNTIYF
TRBV20-1	many	TRBJ1-1	TRBD1	TGCAGTGCGCCCGGGACAGGGGATGTCGGAGCTTTCTTT	CSAPGTGDVGAFF
TRBV5-4	.	TRBJ2-5	.	TGTGCCAGCAGCTTTGGGGCGGGGGAGACCCAGTACTTC	CASSFGAGETQYF
TRBV6-2/TRBV6-3	many	TRBJ1-1	TRBD1	TGTGCCAGCAGTGGACAGGGGCGTGAAGCTTTCTTT	CASSGQGREAFF
TRBV25-1	few	TRBJ2-5	.	TGTGCCAGCAGCGGACAGCTAGAGACCCAGTACTTC	CASSGQLETQYF
TRBV7-3	.	TRBJ2-6	TRBD1	TGTGCCAGCCGGGACAGGACTTCTGGGGCCAACGTCCTGACTTTC	CASRDRTSGANVLTF
TRBV9	.	TRBJ2-3	TRBD2	TGTGCCAGCAGCGTTACTAGCGGGGGGGGAGATACGCAGTATTTT	CASSVTSGGGDTQYF
TRBV2	.	TRBJ1-1	TRBD1	TGTGCCAGCAGTGGTGCTACAGGGGGGGGGAACGTTGAGTACTTT	CASSGATGGGNVEYF
TRBV15	.	TRBJ2-7	TRBD2	TGTGCCACCAGCAGAGTACGGGGGGGCAACGAGCAGTACTTC	CATSRVRGGNEQYF
TRBV2	many	TRBJ1-3	TRBD1	TGTGCCAGCAGTTGGACAGGGGCTGGAAACACCATATATTTT	CASSWTGAGNTIYF
TRBV20-1	.	TRBJ1-1	.	TGCAGCGCTAGACGAGCGGGGGGCCGTGAAGCTTTCTTT	CSARRAGGREAFF
TRBV7-2	.	TRBJ1-6	.	TGTGCCAGCAGCTTAGGGGGGGGGGCAGATACACACTATCACTTT	CASSLGGGADTHYHF
TRBV24-1	few	TRBJ2-5	.	TGTGCCACTCCGCAGGGTCCCGGACAAGAGACCCAGTACTTC	CATPQGPGQETQYF
TRBV20-1	.	TRBJ1-1	.	TGCAGCGTTAGGGGGGAGGGGGGGAACACTGAAGCTTTCTTT	CSVRGEGGNTEAFF
TRBV7-9	once	TRBJ2-2	.	TGTGCCAGCAGCTTGGACCTGCTAACAGGGACCGGGACGCTGTTTTTT	CASSLDLLTGTGTLFF
TRBV12-3/TRBV12-4	.	TRBJ2-3	TRBD2	TGTGCCAGCAGTTGGGGCCCAGGGAGGGCAGATACGCAGTATTTT	CASSWGPGRADTQYF
TRBV20-1	.	TRBJ1-1	.	TGCAGTGCTAGAGAAATAGGGAGCACTGAAGCTTTCTTT	CSAREIGSTEAFF
TRBV12-3/TRBV12-4	many	TRBJ1-2	.	TGTGCCAGCAGTACAGGGCTCTATGGCTACACCTTC	CASSTGLYGYTF
TRBV5-4	.	TRBJ1-2	.	TGTGCCAGCAGCACGGGAGAGTACTATGGCTACACCTTC	CASSTGEYYGYTF
TRBV5-8	.	TRBJ1-5	.	TGTGCCAGCAGCATCCTAAACACTCGGGATCAGCCCCAGCATTTT	CASSILNTRDQPQHF
TRBV29-1	few	TRBJ2-1	TRBD2	TGCAGCGGACGTCCCGGGACTAGCGTGAATGAGCAGTTCTTC	CSGRPGTSVNEQFF
TRBV9	.	TRBJ2-2	.	TGTGCCAGCAGCGTAGCCCCCTCTGGGGGATACGAGCTGTTTTTT	CASSVAPSGGYELFF
TRBV20-1	.	TRBJ2-1	.	TGCAGCGTGGAAGACGTGGGGCAGAGGCACAATGAGCAGTTCTTC	CSVEDVGQRHNEQFF
TRBV29-1	.	TRBJ1-1	TRBD1	TGCAGCGTTAACAGGGGAGGAACTGAAGCTTTCTTT	CSVNRGGTEAFF
TRBV19	many	TRBJ2-4	TRBD1	TGTGCCAGTAGTATAGTTAAGGGGGCTGGGAACATTCAGTACTTC	CASSIVKGAGNIQYF
TRBV14	few	TRBJ2-4	.	TGTGCCAGCAGCCAAGACGCGGACCAGATAGCCAAAAACATTCAGTACTTC	CASSQDADQIAKNIQYF